The 27 T cell receptor beta chains below all came from one sample that was sequenced in a study of blood T cell repertoires in COVID-19. The repertoire was sequenced with immunoSEQ multiplex PCR; TCRdb's copy has only in-frame clones and lacks some. The sample lists about 230,000 clones, roughly 85% occurring once. The sample comprised peripheral blood. All receptors derive from a woman in her 70s with active or convalescent COVID-19.

As for this clone: The same CDR3 is also encoded by other DNA sequences in this sample. The rearrangement joins TRBV6-5 to TRBJ1-1, with TRBD1 identical over 7 bases. Germline lookup yields CDR1 MNHEY and CDR2 SVGAGI. The CDR3 spans 11 residues. Trimming cost V 6 bases and J 5 bases; bases outside gene matches: 0. Here the CDR3 DNA reads TGTGCCAGCAGCAGGGGGACTGAAGCTTTCTTT. It is translated as CASSRGTEAFF.

The chain employs TRBV4-2 and TRBJ1-3; D is possibly TRBD1 (6 bases). V lost 5 bases, J lost 0 bases, and 23 bases lay in between. CDR1 and CDR2 from the germline V gene are LGHNA and YNFKEQ. The CDR3 has 19 residues. CDR3 coding DNA: TGTGCCAGCAGCATTCAGGGGATAGGGGATAGTCTCTCTGGAAACACCATATATTTT. As protein: CASSIQGIGDSLSGNTIYF.

This clone is a singleton in its sample. This chain connects TRBV5-4 to TRBJ2-5; tentatively, D is TRBD2 (7 bases). Between the trimmed V and J ends, which lost 0 bases and 5 bases, there was a span of 14 bases. The CDR3 has 15 amino acids. CDR1 SGHNT and CDR2 YYREEE come from the germline V gene (reference sequence). CDR3 in amino acids: CASSLVGGPWETQYF. CDR3 in DNA: TGTGCCAGCAGCTTGGTGGGGGGGCCTTGGGAGACCCAGTACTTC.

The V and J genes are TRBV3-1 (or the pseudogene TRBV3-2) and TRBJ2-7; 7 bases map to TRBD1. The V and J ends lost 4 bases and 2 bases, in that order; junction bases with no gene match: 8. The CDR3 consists of 15 residues. The germline V gene encodes CDR1 LGHDT and CDR2 YNNKEL (reference sequence). The CDR3 protein is CASSPIGQATYEQYF. For the CDR3, the DNA is TGTGCCAGCAGCCCGATAGGACAGGCGACCTACGAGCAGTACTTC.

V and J are TRBV27 and TRBJ2-7; TRBD2 aligns across 9 bases. Germline V gives CDR1 MNHEY, CDR2 SMNVEV (reference sequence). Losses at the gene ends were 6 bases for V and 5 bases for J; bases not matched to a gene: 8. The length of the CDR3 is 14 residues. The CDR3 bases are TGTGCCAGCAGGGAGCTAGCGGGATCGGACGAGCAGTACTTC. Translated: CASRELAGSDEQYF.

This clone was observed once. Within the sample, other DNA sequences also encode this same CDR3. The chain joins TRBV10-3 to TRBJ1-1; D is ambiguous. V lost 2 bases and J 4 bases, leaving 5 bases between the germline ends. Germline lookup yields CDR1 ENHRY and CDR2 SYGVKD. The CDR3 contains 12 residues. CDR3 DNA sequence: TGTGCCATCAGTGAGCGGGGCACTGAAGCTTTCTTT. Encoded protein: CAISERGTEAFF.

The V gene is TRBV29-1, the J gene TRBJ2-7; D remains unclear. Deletions cut 6 bases from V and 1 base from J, with 16 bases between. From germline, CDR1 is SQVTM and CDR2 ANQGSEA. The CDR3 extends over 14 amino acids. In DNA form, the CDR3 reads TGCAGCGTCTCCGGCGAAACGGGTTCCTACGAGCAGTACTTC. This translates into CSVSGETGSYEQYF.

The chain carries TRBV10-3 and TRBJ1-1; the D gene is possibly TRBD1 (5 bases). The germline V and J ends were trimmed by 0 bases and 1 base, with 9 bases remaining between them. The CDR3 loop spans 15 amino acids. Germline loops: CDR1 ENHRY, CDR2 SYGVKD. CDR3 in DNA: TGTGCCATCAGTGAGTCAGCAGGGCGGAACACTGAAGCTTTCTTT. It is translated as CAISESAGRNTEAFF.

This chain links TRBV5-1 with TRBJ2-5, with TRBD2 matching 7 bases. V lost 3 bases to trimming and J lost 5 bases; unmatched junction nucleotides: 10. The length of the CDR3 is 15 residues. Germline assignment: CDR1 SGHRS and CDR2 YFSETQ. CDR3 loop: CASSSSSGGGETQYF. The CDR3 nucleotides are TGCGCCAGCAGCTCATCCTCCGGGGGAGGGGAGACCCAGTACTTC.

The CDR3 region has the DNA TGCGCCAGCAGTGATGGGGTAGCGGGAGGTGAGCAAGAGACCCAGTACTTC. Protein product: CASSDGVAGGEQETQYF. This chain links TRBV10-2 with TRBJ2-5, with 10 bases lining up with TRBD2. CDR1 is WSHSY and CDR2 is SAAADI in the germline V gene. CDR3 length: 17 amino acids. V gave up 3 bases and J gave up 2 bases; unmatched junction bases: 9.

The rearrangement links TRBV10-1 to TRBJ2-1, with TRBD2 as a possible D gene (5 bases). Per germline, CDR1 WNHNN and CDR2 SYGVQD (reference sequence). The ends were cut back, 0 bases at V and 10 bases at J, with 7 bases in the middle. CDR3 length: 12 residues. The CDR3 region has the DNA TGCGCCAGCAGTGAGTCGAAGCGGGAGCAGTTCTTC. Amino acids: CASSESKREQFF.

There are a few counts of this clone. The chain uses TRBV20-1 and TRBJ1-1; D is undetermined. The CDR3 is made up of 11 amino acids. CDR1 is DFQATT, CDR2 SNEGSKA, per germline (reference sequence). V was shortened by 4 bases and J by 1 base, with 4 bases between the two germline ends. The CDR3 DNA follows: TGCAGTGCTACGGGGAACACTGAAGCTTTCTTT. This gives the protein CSATGNTEAFF.

The J gene is TRBJ2-3, the V gene TRBV27, with 11 bases lining up with TRBD2. The CDR3 totals 17 residues. Trimming at V came to 3 bases and at J to 0 bases, leaving 5 bases not matched to a gene. CDR1 MNHEY and CDR2 SMNVEV come from the germline V gene (reference sequence). The CDR3 sequence: CASSFASGRPSTDTQYF. The CDR3 DNA is TGTGCCAGCAGTTTTGCTAGCGGGAGGCCTAGCACAGATACGCAGTATTTT.

This clone was seen more than once but under ten times. CDR3 sequence (DNA): TGCGCCAGCAGTACTAGCGGGACCCCAGATACGCAGTATTTT. Translating it yields CASSTSGTPDTQYF. The J gene is TRBJ2-3, the V gene TRBV10-1; 10 positions match TRBD2. J gave up 4 bases and V 5 bases, and 3 bases lay outside the gene matches. This CDR3 is 14 amino acids long. Germline V gene lookup returns CDR1 WNHNN and CDR2 SYGVQD (reference sequence).

In DNA, the CDR3 is TGCGCCAGCAGCCAGGTTAGCGGTAACTCCTACGAGCAGTACTTC. Protein sequence: CASSQVSGNSYEQYF. The rearrangement joins TRBV4-1 to TRBJ2-7; tentative D call: TRBD2 (6 bases). Trimming took off 3 bases at V and 0 bases at J, with 12 bases between the two ends. The germline gives CDR1 MGHRA, CDR2 YSYEKL. This CDR3 comprises 15 residues.

The V call is TRBV10-3, the J call TRBJ1-1; possible D gene TRBD1, 5 bases. Germline CDR1 ENHRY, CDR2 SYGVKD. This CDR3 contains 15 residues. Deletions cut 1 base from V and 6 bases from J, with 15 bases between. This CDR3 is CAISELGTDGAEAFF. Here the CDR3 DNA reads TGTGCCATCAGTGAGTTGGGGACTGACGGGGCTGAAGCTTTCTTT.

This chain uses TRBV5-1 with TRBJ2-7; D perhaps matches TRBD1 (5 bases). Trimming shortened V by 1 base and J by 3 bases, and 14 bases separated the two germline ends. The CDR3 runs to 15 residues. Germline assignment: CDR1 SGHRS and CDR2 YFSETQ. In DNA form, the CDR3 reads TGCGCCAGCAGCTTGACAGGAGAGCTTTTCTACGAGCAGTACTTC. Translating gives CASSLTGELFYEQYF.

The chain has TRBV11-3 and TRBJ2-1; 8 bases are shared with TRBD2. The CDR3 has 14 amino acids. Germline trimming cut 5 bases from V and 1 base from J; bases unmatched to any gene: 1. CDR1 is SGHNT and CDR2 is YENEEA in the germline V gene. CDR3 sequence: CASSKRGSYNEQFF. The CDR3 DNA is TGTGCCAGCAGCAAGCGGGGGTCCTACAATGAGCAGTTCTTC.

The chain recombines TRBV5-1 with TRBJ2-1; the D gene is possibly TRBD1 (5 bases). The V end was cut by 4 bases, the J end by 4 bases, with 9 bases between. In germline, CDR1 is SGHRS, CDR2 YFSETQ. CDR3 length: 13 amino acids. CDR3 in amino acids: CASSPRQYNEQFF. Here the CDR3 DNA reads TGCGCCAGCAGCCCCCGACAGTACAATGAGCAGTTCTTC. Drawing the rest from reference TRBV5-1 and TRBJ2-1, the complete variable domain is KAGVTQTPRYLIKTRGQQVTLSCSPISGHRSVSWYQQTPGQGLQFLFEYFSETQRNKGNFPGRFSGRQFSNSRSEMNVSTLELGDSALYLCASSPRQYNEQFFGPGTRLTVL.

The chain joins TRBV18 to TRBJ1-1; possibly TRBD1 for D (6 bases). Deletions cut 2 bases from V and 8 bases from J, with 9 bases between. The CDR3 covers 12 residues. Germline lookup yields CDR1 KGHSH and CDR2 LQKENI. This CDR3 is CASSPGTPEAFF. CDR3 nucleotides: TGTGCCAGCTCACCAGGGACACCCGAAGCTTTCTTT.

The rearrangement links TRBV19 to TRBJ1-1, with D perhaps TRBD1 (5 bases). This CDR3 contains 13 residues. Germline CDR1 and CDR2: LNHDA and SQIVND (reference sequence). V lost 3 bases to trimming and J lost 12 bases, with 17 bases between them. The CDR3 loop is CASSMVDGGKTFF. Here the CDR3 DNA reads TGTGCCAGTAGTATGGTCGACGGGGGGAAGACTTTCTTT. Variable domain in full (rest from reference TRBV19 and TRBJ1-1): DGGITQSPKYLFRKEGQNVTLSCEQNLNHDAMYWYRQDPGQGLRLIYYSQIVNDFQKGDIAEGYSVSREKKESFPLTVTSAQKNPTAFYLCASSMVDGGKTFFGQGTRLTVV.

The chain has TRBV2 and TRBJ2-1, with TRBD2 matching over 8 bases. The CDR3 loop spans 14 amino acids. CDR1 is SNHLY and CDR2 is FYNNEI in the germline V gene. The ends lost 7 bases at V and 0 bases at J; junction bases unmatched: 2. DNA for the CDR3: TGTGCCAGCATGGGGACTAGCTCCTACAATGAGCAGTTCTTC. It encodes CASMGTSSYNEQFF.

V and J are TRBV5-1 and TRBJ2-7, with 10 nucleotides matching TRBD2. V lost 2 bases, J lost 0 bases, and 8 bases stayed unmatched. The CDR3 runs to 17 residues. Germline V lookup: CDR1 SGHRS, CDR2 YFSETQ. The CDR3 is CASSLGLAVVSSYEQYF. CDR3 in DNA: TGCGCCAGCAGCTTAGGACTAGCGGTGGTGAGCTCCTACGAGCAGTACTTC.

This sequence joins TRBV5-1 and TRBJ2-1; the match to TRBD2 covers 11 bases. V lost 0 bases, J lost 15 bases, and 8 bases stayed unmatched. The CDR3 is 14 residues long. Germline assignment: CDR1 SGHRS and CDR2 YFSETQ. DNA for the CDR3: TGCGCCAGCAGCTTGGGCCCGACTAGCGGGGAGGGGTTCTTC. As protein: CASSLGPTSGEGFF.

This clone was picked up one time. The rearrangement links TRBV7-2 to TRBJ1-5, with D unresolved. The V and J ends lost 1 base and 3 bases respectively, with 10 bases between them. This CDR3 has 15 residues. Germline V gene data show CDR1 as SGHTA and CDR2 as FQGNSA. The CDR3 region has the DNA TGTGCCAGCAGCTTAGAGGCGGGAGACAATCAGCCCCAGCATTTT. This codes for CASSLEAGDNQPQHF.

The chain carries TRBV9 and TRBJ2-3, with D maybe TRBD2 (5 bases). The CDR3 sequence is 16 residues long. Trimming shortened V by 0 bases and J by 2 bases, and 13 bases separated the two germline ends. The germline CDR1 and CDR2 sequences are SGDLS and YYNGEE. The CDR3 sequence is CASSVAGVGNTDTQYF. The CDR3 DNA is TGTGCCAGCAGCGTAGCCGGGGTTGGGAACACAGATACGCAGTATTTT.

The rearrangement uses TRBV25-1 and TRBJ2-1; D may be TRBD2 (6 bases). The germline CDR1 and CDR2 sequences are MGHDK and SYGVNS. The V and J ends lost 1 base and 2 bases respectively, with 15 bases between them. The CDR3 consists of 17 residues. The CDR3 region is CASSESPGTSPYNEQFF. CDR3 nucleotides: TGTGCCAGCAGTGAATCCCCAGGGACTTCTCCCTACAATGAGCAGTTCTTC. The full variable domain, rest sourced from reference TRBV25-1 and TRBJ2-1, is EADIYQTPRYLVIGTGKKITLECSQTMGHDKMYWYQQDPGMELHLIHYSYGVNSTEKGDLSSESTVSRIRTEHFPLTLESARPSHTSQYLCASSESPGTSPYNEQFFGPGTRLTVL.